Listed here is a single T cell receptor (beta chain). No antigen is known for it. Noted time point: week 11, during vaccination. The investigators gave 300 ug of mutant IDH1 20-mer peptide in each vaccine dose, together with topical imiquimod. The data were taken from a study of a mutant IDH1 vaccine in newly diagnosed glioma. Study-level information: Investigators started vaccination 4-6 weeks after radiotherapy alone, or with temozolomide cycles.

Method: immunoSEQ multiplex PCR; TCRdb's copy keeps in-frame clones and lacks some. This table holds around 130,000 clones, just under 80% found once. V lost 0 bases and J 5 bases, leaving 4 bases between the germline ends. CDR1 and CDR2 from the germline V gene are LGHNT and FRNRAP. The CDR3 totals 12 residues. The chain employs TRBV12-5 and TRBJ2-5; unclear D gene. The sequenced sample was PBMCs, obtained from a glioma patient whose treatment included an IDH1 peptide vaccine. The receptor was isolated from a man in his forties with glioma. CDR3 in DNA: TGTGCTAGTGGTTTGGTTGGCGAGACCCAGTACTTC. Amino acid sequence: CASGLVGETQYF.